The present entry profiles one T cell receptor (beta chain) with its context. Its antigen is still unknown. No base-level quality is on record; no much larger clone is a single base apart. This specimen belongs to a study of shared T cell receptors in the human thymus (dated by TCRdb to the early 2020s). General notes on the study: The study investigated the way shared, self-reactive T-cell receptor alpha chains are produced in the human thymus.

Libraries were prepared through the immunoSEQ multiplex PCR assay. In its TCRdb copy, this immuneACCESS table keeps in-frame sequences only and misses some clones. Where compared with another copy, unresolved V genes explain less than half of these, and the others have no known cause. This sample is represented by over 650,000 clones; more than 70% of them were singletons. The ten largest clones capture more than 0.009% of the sample. This same sample was also part of a study on human thymus T cells. Reported in the second study: In Finland, the donors were immunologically healthy infants who were having open corrective cardiac surgery for congenital heart defects. Thymus tissue was collected as surgical resects that were removed during corrective cardiac surgery. Both the thymic and the peripheral blood repertoires appeared to show biased V and J gene segment usage. Highly overlapping thymic TCR repertoires among unrelated individuals were reported in the related research. The study used roughly 8 infant thymus samples plus four related peripheral blood samples to characterize TCR alpha and beta repertoires. Donor ages ranged from 7 to 244 days, and the cohort comprised about 6 male and two female infants. Thymocytes were mechanically released from the tissue and were stored as pellets of 10-30 million cells at -70 degrees C. A QIAsymphony instrument was used to extract genomic DNA from frozen cell pellets. The immunoSEQ multiplex PCR assay was used to amplify the TCRB and TCRAD loci from a standardized amount of quality-controlled genomic DNA. The V(D)J region was spanned by amplicons of a length sufficient to cover the CDR3 and to identify V and J genes. The commercial immunoSEQ service was used to sequence amplicons on an Illumina platform. Primer bias and sequencing errors were corrected as previously described, and TCRAD and TCRB were defined on the basis of the IMGT database. Analysis of the repertoires was done with immunoSEQ Analyzer 3.0 and VDJTools and included basic statistics, V/J segment usage, diversity estimates, rarefaction and pairwise overlap. To estimate diversity, the Chao1, ChaoE, Efron-Thisted, Shannon and inverse Simpson indices were applied, and diversity was also estimated on datasets down-sampled to the smallest sample. For repertoire overlap, CDR3 nucleotide sequence, V gene and J gene had to match strictly, and clustering was done by Jaccard-based multidimensional scaling. On average, roughly 810,000 unique TCRB clonotypes were obtained from thymus samples, compared with approximately 80,000 from blood samples.

Sequencing was performed on thymocytes. This clonotype was sampled from a boy in the first two years of life with a congenital heart defect. Donor details come from another sample of the same person, matched by shared clones.

The DNA sequence is given as TGTGCCACCTCTGCCAGGGCGGACAGAAGCTACGAGCAGTACTTC. It translates as CATSARADRSYEQYF. The V gene is TRBV5-6 and the J gene is TRBJ2-5, with TRBD1 tentatively as D gene (6 bases match). The J call is in doubt because the DNA end fits TRBJ2-7 better. The CDR3 contains 15 residues, cysteine and phenylalanine counted. Only CDR3 DNA is held: 45 bases, read in frame from base 1. CDR1 and CDR2, per the germline V gene, are SGHDT and YYEEEE.